A selection of T cell receptor beta chains follows, all from one sample in a study of blood T cell repertoires in COVID-19. This table comes from immunoSEQ multiplex PCR, and its TCRdb copy is limited to in-frame clones, with some not included. This table has over 250,000 clones, about nine tenths appearing once. The specimen sequenced was peripheral blood. These TCRs come from a man in his fifties or sixties with acute or convalescent COVID-19. Each CDR3 is given with its conserved first and last residue. Each record gives: clone size, CDR3 length, D gene, V gene, J gene, CDR3 protein, CDR3 DNA. D genes are given only for firm matches. Some rows have no size entry. The others give once, few or many, or a class for an expanded clone.

once	15	TRBD2	TRBV19	TRBJ2-7	CASSRLAGGSYEQYF	TGTGCCAGTAGCCGACTAGCGGGGGGATCCTACGAGCAGTACTTC
.	14	TRBD1	TRBV14	TRBJ2-7	CASSQAQGAWEQYF	TGTGCCAGCAGCCAAGCGCAGGGGGCTTGGGAGCAGTACTTC
.	14	TRBD2	TRBV30	TRBJ2-7	CALLPSGGVYEQYF	TGTGCCTTACTCCCTAGCGGGGGGGTGTACGAGCAGTACTTC
.	13	.	TRBV19	TRBJ2-3	CASSDRRGDTQYF	TGTGCCAGTTCCGACCGAAGGGGAGATACGCAGTATTTT
.	13	.	TRBV30	TRBJ2-5	CAWASPAGETQYF	TGTGCCTGGGCATCACCTGCGGGAGAGACCCAGTACTTC
.	16	TRBD1	TRBV19	TRBJ2-1	CASSTVLGTGYNEQFF	TGTGCCAGTAGTACTGTACTCGGGACAGGTTACAATGAGCAGTTCTTC
.	17	.	TRBV3-1/TRBV3-2	TRBJ2-2	CASSLFGSGWDTGELFF	TGTGCCAGCAGCCTCTTCGGATCGGGGTGGGACACCGGGGAGCTGTTTTTT
.	15	.	TRBV5-1	TRBJ2-5	CASRGRTPVGETQYF	TGCGCCAGCAGGGGGAGGACCCCAGTCGGGGAGACCCAGTACTTC
.	16	.	TRBV5-1	TRBJ2-1	CASSRGGVSSYNEQFF	TGCGCCAGCAGCCGCGGCGGGGTTAGCTCCTACAATGAGCAGTTCTTC
.	15	TRBD1	TRBV28	TRBJ2-7	CASSIPGQGTYEQYF	TGTGCCAGCAGTATCCCGGGACAGGGAACATACGAGCAGTACTTC
.	15	TRBD2	TRBV18	TRBJ2-7	CASSPRTSVSYEQYF	TGTGCCAGCTCACCACGGACTAGTGTCTCCTACGAGCAGTACTTC
.	13	.	TRBV4-2	TRBJ1-1	CASSQAGSGVAFF	TGTGCCAGCAGCCAAGCCGGGAGCGGGGTAGCTTTCTTT
.	14	TRBD1	TRBV27	TRBJ2-2	CASHPTGGPGELFF	TGTGCCAGCCACCCGACAGGGGGTCCCGGGGAGCTGTTTTTT
.	16	TRBD1	TRBV7-7	TRBJ2-1	CASSLGGQGWNNEQFF	TGTGCTAGCAGCTTAGGCGGACAGGGCTGGAACAATGAGCAGTTCTTC
.	14	TRBD2	TRBV2	TRBJ2-5	CASTGTRGIGTQYF	TGTGCCAGCACCGGGACTAGGGGGATTGGGACCCAGTACTTC
.	17	TRBD1	TRBV30	TRBJ2-1	CARTPPGTGGSYNEQFF	TGTGCTCGTACACCTCCCGGGACAGGGGGCTCGTACAATGAGCAGTTCTTC
.	13	.	TRBV4-1	TRBJ2-3	CASSQLAADTQYF	TGCGCCAGCAGCCAGCTAGCAGCGGATACGCAGTATTTT
.	16	TRBD1	TRBV9	TRBJ2-2	CASSAWDRGNTGELFF	TGTGCCAGCAGCGCCTGGGACAGGGGGAACACCGGGGAGCTGTTTTTT